Below are 18 T cell receptor beta chains sequenced from a single sample in a study of cytomegalovirus exposure and HLA in healthy donors. Primers included in the PCR were 60 Vbeta and 13 Jbeta primers. Using immunoSEQ multiplex PCR, the repertoire was profiled, and TCRdb retains in-frame clones only, with some absent. The table has some 74,000 clones, approximately 70% seen once. Sequencing was carried out using PBMCs. The source of these receptors is a man aged 35 to 55 in good health and CMV-seropositive.

This clone was recorded a few times. The chain carries TRBV18 and TRBJ2-5; no firm D call. CDR3 length equals 12 residues. Germline V gene sequence: CDR1 KGHSH, CDR2 LQKENI. V shed 6 bases and J shed 1 base, with 6 bases lying between them. CDR3 coding DNA: TGTGCCAGCTCCCCCGTCCAAGAGACCCAGTACTTC. This translates into CASSPVQETQYF.

This clone was observed once. V gene TRBV5-1 combines with J gene TRBJ1-1, with TRBD1 matching over 7 bases. CDR3 length: 17 residues. The V gene's germline CDR1 is SGHRS and CDR2 YFSETQ. V shed 6 bases and J 3 bases; nucleotides not matched to a gene: 17. The CDR3 loop reads CASTLSHTGVGYTEAFF. The DNA of the CDR3 is TGCGCCAGCACCCTAAGCCATACAGGGGTGGGGTACACTGAAGCTTTCTTT.

The chain combines TRBV7-2 with TRBJ2-2; tentative D call: TRBD1 (6 bases). V shed 5 bases and J shed 6 bases, with 13 bases lying between them. Germline lookup yields CDR1 SGHTA and CDR2 FQGNSA. The CDR3 is 14 residues long. CDR3 protein: CASSAPDSAGELFF. DNA for the CDR3: TGTGCCAGCAGCGCACCGGACAGCGCCGGGGAGCTGTTTTTT.

The chain couples TRBV9 to TRBJ1-1; D is ambiguous. In germline, CDR1 is SGDLS, CDR2 YYNGEE. Trimming removed 2 bases from V and 1 base from J, with 9 bases in between. The length of the CDR3 is 14 residues. CDR3 region: CASSVDITNTEAFF. For the CDR3, the DNA is TGTGCCAGCAGCGTCGACATTACGAACACTGAAGCTTTCTTT. The complete variable domain, with remaining parts taken from reference TRBV9 and TRBJ1-1, reads DSGVTQTPKHLITATGQRVTLRCSPRSGDLSVYWYQQSLDQGLQFLIQYYNGEERAKGNILERFSAQQFPDLHSELNLSSLELGDSALYFCASSVDITNTEAFFGQGTRLTVV.

Only one count was recorded for this clone. This sequence joins TRBV5-8 and TRBJ2-7; 7 bases match TRBD2. CDR1 is SGHTS, CDR2 YDEGEE, per germline. J was trimmed by 6 bases and V by 5 bases; bases with no gene match: 11. This CDR3 contains 14 residues. The CDR3 is CASRQRGGNREQYF. Written as DNA, the CDR3 is TGTGCCAGCAGACAGCGGGGAGGGAATCGCGAGCAGTACTTC.

This chain uses TRBV7-2 with TRBJ2-7, with TRBD2 as a possible D gene (6 bases). V lost 1 base, J lost 6 bases, and 13 bases lay in between. The CDR3 spans 14 residues. CDR1 and CDR2 from the germline V gene are SGHTA and FQGNSA. The CDR3: CASSLVGGGGEQYF. In nucleotides, the CDR3 is TGTGCCAGCAGCTTAGTCGGGGGAGGAGGCGAGCAGTACTTC.

The chain carries TRBV7-2 and TRBJ1-4; 8 bases are a match to TRBD1. After removal of 5 bases from V and 2 bases from J, the junction contained 10 bases not matched to a gene. The CDR3 totals 17 residues. In germline, CDR1 is SGHTA, CDR2 FQGNSA. For the CDR3, the DNA is TGTGCCAGCAGCCCCGGGACAGGACAAGGCACTAATGAAAAACTGTTTTTT. It codes for CASSPGTGQGTNEKLFF.

This chain joins TRBV30 and TRBJ1-2; perhaps TRBD1 as D (5 bases). Germline V gene data show CDR1 as GTSNPN and CDR2 as SVGIG (reference sequence). The CDR3 consists of 12 residues. Trimming removed 4 bases from V and 8 bases from J, with 14 bases in between. CDR3: CAWTGNSPGYTF. DNA of the CDR3: TGTGCCTGGACAGGGAATTCGCCCGGCTACACCTTC.

Turning to this clone: A read error likely explains this, since a far larger clone differs by one base. At the DNA level, this CDR3 is encoded by other sequences in the same sample as well. V usage is TRBV7-9 and J usage is TRBJ2-3; D might be TRBD2 (6 bases). Per germline, CDR1 SEHNR and CDR2 FQNEAQ (reference sequence). The CDR3 sequence is 12 residues long. CDR3 coding DNA: TGCGCCAGCGCCTGGGGGGCAGATACGCAGTATTTT. Translated, it gives CASAWGADTQYF.

The CDR3 loop reads CASSSYGGRGETQYF. CDR3 nucleotides: TGTGCCAGCAGTTCTTACGGGGGGCGAGGGGAGACCCAGTACTTC. This chain joins TRBV6-5 and TRBJ2-5; tentatively, D is TRBD2 (7 bases). The CDR3 has 15 residues. V was pared by 4 bases and J by 5 bases, with 17 bases between. CDR1 MNHEY and CDR2 SVGAGI come from the germline V gene.

The V and J genes are TRBV5-6 and TRBJ1-2, with a weak D call TRBD1 (6 bases). V was shortened by 4 bases and J by 7 bases, with 17 bases between the two germline ends. This CDR3 comprises 14 residues. Germline CDR1 SGHDT, CDR2 YYEEEE. This CDR3 is CASSPGRGSGGYTF. The CDR3, as DNA: TGTGCCAGCAGCCCAGGAAGGGGGTCGGGTGGCTACACCTTC. Filled out from reference TRBV5-6 and TRBJ1-2, the complete variable domain reads DAGVTQSPTHLIKTRGQQVTLRCSPKSGHDTVSWYQQALGQGPQFIFQYYEEEERQRGNFPDRFSGHQFPNYSSELNVNALLLGDSALYLCASSPGRGSGGYTFGSGTRLTVV.

The chain's CDR3 is CASGRVGNSPLHF. The CDR3 coding sequence is TGTGCCAGCGGGAGGGTTGGAAATTCACCCCTCCACTTT. The V gene is TRBV2, the J gene TRBJ1-6; D unclear. Germline V gives CDR1 SNHLY, CDR2 FYNNEI. V was shortened by 8 bases and J by 7 bases, with 12 bases between the two germline ends. CDR3 length: 13 amino acids. The full variable domain, with the rest looked up from reference TRBV2 and TRBJ1-6, is EPEVTQTPSHQVTQMGQEVILRCVPISNHLYFYWYRQILGQKVEFLVSFYNNEISEKSEIFDDQFSVERPDGSNFTLKIRSTKLEDSAMYFCASGRVGNSPLHFGNGTRLTVT.

J is TRBJ1-4 and V is TRBV5-5; 7 nucleotides match TRBD1. Germline trimming cut 4 bases from V and 5 bases from J; bases unmatched to any gene: 5. Germline CDR1 reads SGHKS; CDR2 reads YYEKEE (reference sequence). The CDR3 is made up of 14 amino acids. The CDR3 nucleotides are TGTGCCAGCAGCCTAGGGACAGAAAATGAAAAACTGTTTTTT. Its protein is CASSLGTENEKLFF.

This rearrangement joins TRBV7-2 to TRBJ2-7; tentative D call: TRBD2 (6 bases). V dropped 5 bases and J dropped 7 bases, with 18 bases sitting between them. The CDR3 runs to 14 residues. CDR1 and CDR2 from the germline V gene are SGHTA and FQGNSA. CDR3 nucleotide sequence: TGTGCCAGCAGCCTTCAGGGTGATGGGAGGGAGCAGTACTTC. Translation: CASSLQGDGREQYF.

The J gene is TRBJ1-1, the V gene TRBV2; TRBD1 matches at 10 bases. From germline, CDR1 is SNHLY and CDR2 FYNNEI. The CDR3 has 13 amino acids. V gave up 6 bases and J gave up 7 bases; unmatched junction bases: 5. CDR3 residues: CASRGQGYVEAFF. The CDR3 region has the DNA TGTGCCAGCAGGGGACAGGGGTATGTTGAAGCTTTCTTT.

The J gene is TRBJ1-2, the V gene TRBV27, with TRBD1 identical over 7 bases. V shed 2 bases, J shed 4 bases, and the junction held 1 base outside the gene matches. Germline loops: CDR1 MNHEY, CDR2 SMNVEV (reference sequence). This CDR3 spans 13 amino acids. The chain's CDR3 is CASSLNRGYGYTF. As DNA, the CDR3 is TGTGCCAGCAGTTTAAACAGGGGCTATGGCTACACCTTC.

This chain uses TRBV9 with TRBJ1-5; D might be TRBD1 (6 bases). The CDR3 totals 15 residues. V lost 0 bases and J lost 3, with 10 bases in between. Germline CDR1 is SGDLS and CDR2 is YYNGEE. The CDR3 DNA sequence: TGTGCCAGCAGCGTAGATGGACAGATCAATCAGCCCCAGCATTTT. Its protein product is CASSVDGQINQPQHF.

The rearrangement uses TRBV6-1 and TRBJ1-5; 8 positions agree with TRBD1. The junction had 6 bases not matched to a gene; V was cut back by 10 bases and J by 1 base. The CDR3 extends over 14 amino acids. Germline assignment: CDR1 MNHNS and CDR2 SASEGT. CDR3 DNA sequence: TGTGCCATCGACAGGGGCGAAAGCAATCAGCCCCAGCATTTT. This codes for CAIDRGESNQPQHF.